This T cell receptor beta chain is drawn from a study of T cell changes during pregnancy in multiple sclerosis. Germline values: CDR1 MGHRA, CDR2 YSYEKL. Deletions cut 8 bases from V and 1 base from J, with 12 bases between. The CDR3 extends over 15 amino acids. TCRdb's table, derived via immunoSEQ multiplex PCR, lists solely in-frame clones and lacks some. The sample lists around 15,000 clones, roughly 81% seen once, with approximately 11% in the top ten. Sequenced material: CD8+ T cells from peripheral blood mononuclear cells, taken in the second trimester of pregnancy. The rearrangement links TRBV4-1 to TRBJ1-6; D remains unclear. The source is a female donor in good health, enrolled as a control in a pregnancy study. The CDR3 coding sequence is TGCGCCAGCCGCCCTCCGGGGTCCTATAATTCACCCCTCCACTTT. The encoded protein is CASRPPGSYNSPLHF.